The 5 T cell receptor beta chains presented below share a single source sample, sequenced in a study of tumor and adjacent non-tumor tissue in lung cancer (dated by TCRdb to the late 2010s). Bulk unsorted tissue served as the source for RNA extraction, and RNA quality was assessed using a NanoDrop ND-1000 and an Agilent 2100. Library prep was done by multiplex PCR. TCRdb lists the instrument as Illumina HiSeq 2500. TCRbeta libraries were constructed through three rounds of nested PCR with primers (Table S4) according to protocols adapted from ARM-PCR. The public reads were quality trimmed at Q25 with fastp and then assembled into clones with MiXCR by TCRdb, keeping productive beta chains. A single entry per CDR3 protein holds the most common genes and DNA from its merged rows. For this sample there are approximately 79,000 distinct CDR3 sequences; around 77% appear just once. Together, the top ten hold around 9.6% of the sample.

The source material was lung tumor tissue. The receptor set was obtained from a woman aged 35 to 49 with non-small cell lung cancer.

This clonotype has only a few counts. A read error may be the cause here, since a much bigger clone is one base away. This rearrangement joins TRBV10-3 to TRBJ2-7; no firm D call. V was trimmed by 2 bases and J by 5 bases, leaving 22 bases between them. The CDR3 runs 17 residues. The germline V gene encodes CDR1 ENHRY and CDR2 SYGVKD. CDR3 in amino acids: CAISEPPPGPRWNEQYF. CDR3 nucleotides: TGTGCCATCAGTGAGCCCCCTCCCGGGCCAAGATGGAACGAGCAGTACTTC.

To note about this clonotype: At one end, the junction sequence differs from germline, possibly due to a read error. V is TRBV11-2 and J is TRBJ1-5; tentatively, D is TRBD1 (5 bases). Germline CDR1 SGHAT, CDR2 FQNNGV. This CDR3 region has 13 residues. The chain's CDR3 is CTSGLGVNQPQHF. Here the CDR3 DNA reads TGTACCAGCGGCTTAGGGGTTAATCAGCCCCAGCATTTT. The full variable domain, rest sourced from reference TRBV11-2 and TRBJ1-5, is EAGVAQSPRYKIIEKRQSVAFWCNPISGHATLYWYQQILGQGPKLLIQFQNNGVVDDSQLPKDRFSAERLKGVDSTLKIQPAKLEDSAVYLCTSGLGVNQPQHFGDGTRLSIL.

Turning to this clonotype: The CDR3 end shows no conserved phenylalanine or tryptophan, and so a read error is likely. The rearrangement joins TRBV5-6 to TRBJ2-3, with D tentatively TRBD2 (7 bases). Germline V gene data show CDR1 as SGHDT and CDR2 as YYEEEE. There are 16 residues in the CDR3. V dropped 0 bases and J dropped 3 bases, with 14 bases sitting between them. CDR3 amino acids: CASSLVGGADTDTQYL. CDR3 nucleotide sequence: TGTGCCAGCAGCTTGGTGGGGGGGGCCGATACAGATACGCAGTATCTT.

This clonotype was seen many times. A much larger clone differs from this one at a single base, so this may be a read error. No conserved phenylalanine or tryptophan ends this CDR3, so it is likely a read error. Because the CDR3's place on the DNA is in doubt, the DNA is left out and the CDR3 is given as listed by TCRdb. The V call is TRBV7-9, the J call TRBJ1-2; the table calls TRBD1, which could not be checked here. The germline gives CDR1 SEHNR, CDR2 FQNEAQ (reference sequence). The CDR3 totals 11 residues, both ends included. Here the CDR3 reads CASGGQGVWTL.

A remark on this clonotype: The junction differs from germline at one of its ends, possibly a read error. The gene calls are TRBV28 and TRBJ1-4, with D hard to call. The CDR3 loop spans 14 amino acids. Germline CDR1 MDHEN, CDR2 SYDVKM. CDR3 DNA sequence: TGTGCCAGCAGAATCGACACCTTGGGTGAAAACCTGTTTTTT. It specifies CASRIDTLGENLFF.